This TCR beta chain was identified in a study of cytomegalovirus exposure and HLA in healthy donors (dated by TCRdb to the late 2010s). For the wider study: An earlier analysis of some 550 of the donors reported approximately 290 Gb of sequence data and around 110 million unique TCR beta sequences from some 180 million T cells. Donor age, sex, ethnicity and CMV serostatus were compiled together with the repertoire data. An earlier analysis of approximately 500 of the donors applied high-throughput TCR beta sequencing to assess whether each TCR beta V gene segment acted as functional or pseudogenic. To predict cytomegalovirus infection status, the study brought together high-throughput TCR immunosequencing, statistical association of individual TCRs with disease status, and machine learning. In a later analysis, previously published TCR beta repertoires from 666 donors were re-analyzed and high-resolution HLA genotyping was added so that TCR occurrence patterns could be studied. Both class I and class II loci were covered by HLA typing, at four-digit resolution. Because of strong linkage in the cohort, a few DR-DQ haplotypes were treated as single units for association and clustering. The genetic ancestry cluster associated with self-reported Caucasian donors included about four fifths of the approximately 430 genotyped donors. Using immunosequencing, the study profiled T cell repertoires from 666 subjects and related those repertoires to cytomegalovirus serostatus. The aim of the study was to test whether cataloging public T cell receptors could identify signatures of past pathogen exposure. In a later genetic analysis, genome-wide SNP genotypes for about 55% of the roughly 700 donors were used, and that subset was treated as a discovery cohort. The number of donors typed differed by locus, with 629-630 for A, B, C, DRB1 and DQB1, 522 for DQA1, 606 for DPA1, and some 440 for DPB1. Along with the roughly 610-subject first cohort, a separate validation cohort of 120 different subjects was used. An early release that covered several hundred HLA-typed donors contained approximately 290 gigabases of sequencing data and tens of millions of unique TCR sequences. In the later analysis, no new phenotypic data were used to find candidate immune exposures; instead, reliance was placed on TCR beta sequences and their occurrence across donors. Across some 400 genotyped donors of the cohort, an average of about 250,000 unique TCR beta nucleotide sequences per donor were sequenced, and approximately 17% of those sequences were non-productive. Every repertoire in the discovery cohort had been generated on one and the same sequencing platform.

Looking up the germline V gene yields CDR1 SGHTA and CDR2 FQGNSA. The CDR3 numbers 14 residues from cysteine through phenylalanine. Only CDR3 DNA remains: 42 bases, in frame from the first base. The cohort comprised fewer than 750 healthy bone marrow donors. At the time of sampling, all cohort members were nominally healthy, though unrecorded immune exposures were likely present. The donor tested CMV seronegative and was one of the 352 seronegative cohort members. A peripheral blood sample was collected from each donor, and TCR beta sequencing was performed on peripheral blood mononuclear cells. The Qiagen DNeasy Blood Extraction Kit was used to extract genomic DNA from the blood cell samples. The paper's findings and limits, for the study overall: A cluster of highly shared sequence variants was judged likely to represent a technical artifact of the sequencing pipeline. In a later analysis, 15,000 to 20,000 TCR beta sequences were associated with specific HLA alleles at a false discovery rate of 0.05. V-gene and J-gene trimming of TCR beta chains was associated with a missense DCLRE1C variant in a later genetic analysis, and the association was replicated in an independent cohort. Because HLA typing was unavailable for some donors at each locus, only the typed subset was used in association tests. Three of the identified cytomegalovirus-associated TCR beta chains were confirmed in vitro to be specific for cytomegalovirus antigens. The cohort was sequenced for TCR beta chains only, and without alpha or paired-chain data the features that could be detected were limited. The study listed 170 or so TCR beta chains as associated with cytomegalovirus. A further reported finding was that TCR beta sequences accurately predicted the HLA-A and HLA-B alleles for most subjects in the first cohort. Because the 87-base-pair reads could not distinguish some IMGT-functional V segments, including TRBV6-2 and TRBV6-3, those segments were excluded. In a later analysis, HLA-associated TCR beta chains showed more clonal expansion and lower generation probabilities than non-associated chains that were equally common. A later analysis found that TCR association rates varied across HLA loci, with DRB1 alleles showing the most associated TCRs and HLA-C alleles the fewest. The only immune exposure information available for the cohort was CMV serostatus. The classifier was reported to diagnose cytomegalovirus status with high specificity and sensitivity in both the original and validation cohorts. Roughly uniform sequencing depth across donors was assumed in presence/absence analyses, although this assumption may not hold. The authors suggested that the approach could potentially be generalized to other disease states and immunological phenotypes. Several of the top co-occurrence clusters appeared to be linked to parvovirus B19, influenza, CMV and Epstein-Barr virus, according to a later analysis. Linkage disequilibrium might explain the correlated functional status among segregating V segments, but an unknown experimental factor could not be excluded. Broadly in line with IMGT annotations, most TCR beta V segments showed up in productive rearrangements about 87% or about 30% of the time in an earlier analysis of approximately 640 of the donors. According to a later genetic analysis, donors in an Asian-associated ancestry cluster had fewer N-insertions in productive TCRs than the approximately 690-donor mean. When HLA alleles, especially DR and DQ, strongly co-occurred, attributing TCR associations to individual alleles was difficult. A later analysis found that most CMV-associated TCR beta chains appeared HLA-restricted, with HLA associations seemingly driven largely by CMV exposure. Most TCR sequences were observed very rarely across donors, whereas some public TCRs were present in many individuals. The earlier analysis of 587 of the donors excluded about 16 rarely observed V segments, including chromosome 9 orphons, because counts were too low.

A word on this clone: Its antigen is still unknown. Base qualities are not recorded, but no much larger clone differs from it by a single base.

The library was produced with the immunoSEQ multiplex PCR assay. The multiplex PCR relied on a mix of 60 forward primers for TCR Vbeta segments and 13 reverse primers for TCR Jbeta segments. The CDR3 region of rearranged TCR beta genes was amplified from genomic DNA with a multiplex PCR assay. The amplified TCR beta libraries were sequenced on the Illumina HiSeq System as 87-base-pair reads. In the authors' own workflow: In a later analysis, roughly 80 million unique TCR beta chains were counted across the approximately 620 repertoires, and roughly 11 million of these chains were shared by at least two donors. Raw reads were error-corrected and collapsed into unique sequences with a nearest-neighbor algorithm that merged closely related sequences to remove PCR and sequencing errors. V, D and J gene segments were assigned by aligning CDR3 sequences to IMGT reference sequences. Each retained sequence needed at least a six-nucleotide match to both a V gene segment and a J gene segment. A rearrangement counted as productive if the CDR3 had no stop codons and remained in frame with V and J, and every other rearrangement counted as non-productive. CDR3 was defined by IMGT convention, running from the second conserved V-encoded cysteine to the conserved J-encoded phenylalanine. The earlier analysis of about 590 of the donors excluded sequences that lacked an unambiguous match to a single V gene segment. An earlier analysis of a few hundred of the donors called V segments functional above 56.7% productive rearrangements and segregating when the between-donor standard deviation exceeded 5%. A statistical classification framework was built to diagnose cytomegalovirus status from the catalog of TCR beta chain sequences. In a later analysis, TCR nucleotide sequences were compared against IMGT/GENE-DB human TR gene sequences so that V and J genes could be assigned. In a later analysis, CDR3 sequences and most-parsimonious VDJ recombination scenarios were assigned using the TCRdist pipeline. In a later analysis, each TCR beta chain was defined by its CDR3 amino acid sequence together with its V-gene family, and reads without a unique V-gene family were excluded. A later analysis removed 550 to 650 highly shared, low-generation-probability nucleotide sequences to deal with suspected cross-contamination and a sequencing artifact. In a later analysis, a clonal expansion index was calculated for each public chain from normalized within-repertoire ranks of inferred template counts. A later analysis computed generation probabilities with a VDJ recombination model fitted to out-of-frame rearrangements, and checked the results against IGoR. In a later analysis, hypergeometric tests were used to score TCR-TCR, TCR-HLA and TCR-CMV co-occurrence, with a repertoire-size bias correction applied to TCR pairs. To estimate false discovery rates, a later analysis permuted the HLA or CMV assignments 20 times. In a later analysis, co-occurring TCRs were grouped with DBSCAN, and TCRdist sequence similarity was added when clustering was performed within HLA-allele-positive subsets. Repertoires with fewer than 30,000 or more than 120,000 public chains were left out of co-occurrence clustering, as were four to six repertoires with anomalous nucleotide sharing. TCRdb limited this immuneACCESS table to in-frame rearrangements with V and J called. A share of clones is missing; checked studies link under half to unresolved V genes, and the rest is unexplained. V and J calls plus clone size are reproduced from that table; the DNA served to infer D and trimming. For this sample there are roughly 190,000 clones; roughly 80% appear just once. The ten largest account for roughly 1.6% of the sample.

Sequences were obtained from PBMCs. The V and J segments used are TRBV7-2 and TRBJ2-5, and the D gene may be TRBD2, 6 bases matching. The last part of the DNA fits TRBJ2-7 better; the J call may be wrong. The clonotype originates from a woman aged 18-29 years in good health and CMV-seronegative. The sequenced DNA is TGTGCCAGCAGCTTAGGGACTACGTTATACGAGCAGTACTTC. This is translated as CASSLGTTLYEQYF.